This entry lists 29 T cell receptor beta chains sequenced from one sample in a study of spatial heterogeneity in lung cancer. MiXCR, applied by TCRdb to the 5' RACE reads, yields one record per CDR3 protein. The data hold over 75,000 distinct CDR3 sequences, with 15% to 25% observed a single time. Sample time point: sample taken at primary tumor resection. In each case, whole RNA from tumor, nontumor lung or frozen PBMC was sequenced unsorted. The specimen was PBMCs, collected at surgery. These receptors came from a male donor with early-stage non-small cell lung cancer.

This clonotype was counted a few times. J is TRBJ1-4 and V is TRBV9; TRBD1 is a possible D gene (6 bases). The V and J ends lost 4 bases and 8 bases respectively, with 9 bases between them. The CDR3 sequence is 12 residues long. Germline loops: CDR1 SGDLS, CDR2 YYNGEE. This chain's CDR3 is CASSPGAEKLFF. CDR3 bases: TGTGCCAGCAGCCCAGGGGCGGAAAAACTGTTTTTT.

In this sample, this clonotype turned up a few times. The rearrangement uses TRBV28 and TRBJ1-5; no reliable D call. V shed 6 bases and J shed 2 bases, with 14 bases lying between them. Germline loops: CDR1 MDHEN, CDR2 SYDVKM. This CDR3 is built from 15 residues. As DNA, the CDR3 is TGTGCCAGCAGCGCCCGTGTCAGAGGCAATCAGCCCCAGCATTTT. Amino acids: CASSARVRGNQPQHF.

This clonotype has just a few counts. The chain uses TRBV11-2 and TRBJ1-4; D uncertain. V lost 5 bases and J lost 0, with 7 bases in between. There are 14 residues in the CDR3. CDR1 SGHAT and CDR2 FQNNGV come from the germline V gene. Here the CDR3 DNA reads TGTGCCAGCAGCAAAGTTGCAACTAATGAAAAACTGTTTTTT. This encodes CASSKVATNEKLFF.

This clonotype was recorded many times. The V gene is TRBV7-2, the J gene TRBJ2-4; 7 nucleotides match TRBD1. J gave up 6 bases and V 5 bases, and 7 bases lay outside the gene matches. The CDR3 sequence is 14 residues long. CDR1 and CDR2 from the germline V gene are SGHTA and FQGNSA. CDR3 coding DNA: TGTGCCAGCAGCCGAGACAGGGCGGCAAACATTCAGTACTTC. Amino acids: CASSRDRAANIQYF. Full variable domain (missing parts from reference TRBV7-2 and TRBJ2-4): GAGVSQSPSNKVTEKGKDVELRCDPISGHTALYWYRQSLGQGLEFLIYFQGNSAPDKSGLPSDRFSAERTGGSVSTLTIQRTQQEDSAVYLCASSRDRAANIQYFGAGTRLSVL.

The CDR3 coding sequence is TGTGCCAGCGGAACCCTCACAGATACGCAGTATTTT. Encoded protein: CASGTLTDTQYF. This rearrangement joins TRBV28 to TRBJ2-3, with unresolved D. Trimming stripped 8 bases from V and 2 bases from J, with 8 bases between. This CDR3 is built from 12 residues. Germline CDR1 and CDR2: MDHEN and SYDVKM.

The chain carries TRBV20-1 and TRBJ1-5; 8 bases line up with TRBD1. Germline V gene data show CDR1 as DFQATT and CDR2 as SNEGSKA (reference sequence). J was trimmed by 4 bases and V by 6 bases; bases with no gene match: 5. The CDR3 spans 13 residues. CDR3 protein: CSARGQANQPQHF. DNA for the CDR3: TGCAGTGCACGGGGACAGGCAAATCAGCCCCAGCATTTT.

The chain recombines TRBV7-9 with TRBJ1-6; D is unresolved. Trimming left V 5 bases short and J 7 bases short, with 12 bases between. CDR1 is SEHNR, CDR2 FQNEAQ, per germline (reference sequence). The CDR3 spans 14 residues. CDR3 in DNA: TGTGCCAGCAGCCCCGGACCGGCGAATTCACCCCTCCACTTT. It yields the protein CASSPGPANSPLHF.

CDR3 loop: CASSQEIGGNYGYTF. The CDR3 region has the DNA TGCGCCAGCAGCCAAGAAATAGGCGGGAACTATGGCTACACCTTC. The rearrangement uses TRBV4-3 and TRBJ1-2, with D unresolved. CDR1 LGHNA and CDR2 YSLEER come from the germline V gene. V was pared by 0 bases and J by 2 bases, with 10 bases between. CDR3 size: 15 residues.

V usage is TRBV5-5 and J usage is TRBJ1-4; TRBD1 might be the D (5 bases). Germline lookup yields CDR1 SGHKS and CDR2 YYEKEE (reference sequence). The CDR3 extends over 14 amino acids. V lost 4 bases to trimming and J lost 7 bases, with 14 bases between them. The CDR3 nucleotides are TGTGCCAGCAGCCCCAGGGTAGGAGGTGAAAAACTGTTTTTT. This codes for CASSPRVGGEKLFF.

The chain uses TRBV6-5 and TRBJ1-2; no clear D. V was shortened by 4 bases and J by 4 bases, with 16 bases between the two germline ends. CDR1 is MNHEY and CDR2 is SVGAGI in the germline V gene. The CDR3 consists of 15 residues. The CDR3 sequence is CASSFSPRHGYGYTF. The CDR3 bases are TGTGCCAGCAGTTTTTCCCCCCGACACGGCTATGGCTACACCTTC.

In this sample, this clonotype turned up a few times. The chain has TRBV5-4 and TRBJ1-1; D may be TRBD1 (5 bases). Trimming stripped 1 base from V and 4 bases from J, with 8 bases between. CDR3 length: 13 residues. The germline gives CDR1 SGHNT, CDR2 YYREEE (reference sequence). The CDR3 DNA sequence: TGTGCCAGCAGCTTGTGGGGGGGCACTGAAGCTTTCTTT. Protein product: CASSLWGGTEAFF.

The chain links TRBV20-1 to TRBJ2-3; no definite D call. Germline V gives CDR1 DFQATT, CDR2 SNEGSKA (reference sequence). CDR3 length: 18 amino acids. The V end was cut by 6 bases, the J end by 0 bases, with 25 bases between. This chain's CDR3 is CSAPSPRRSLSSTDTQYF. CDR3 bases: TGCAGTGCCCCGTCCCCCCGGCGCTCGCTTTCTAGCACAGATACGCAGTATTTT.

In its sample, this clonotype was seen a few times. The rearrangement links TRBV10-3 to TRBJ1-2; a weak D match, TRBD1 (5 bases). The CDR3 totals 14 residues. The V gene lost 4 bases and the J gene lost 7 bases, with 16 bases spanning the gap. The V gene's germline CDR1 is ENHRY and CDR2 SYGVKD. CDR3 nucleotides: TGTGCCATCAGTGGTGGCAGGGAGCCTCTTGGCTACACCTTC. It specifies CAISGGREPLGYTF.

There are a few counts of this clonotype. CDR3 in DNA: TGTGCCAGCAGCCCCTTGACTAGCAGGGAGCAGTTCTTC. Its translation is CASSPLTSREQFF. The chain joins TRBV7-2 to TRBJ2-1; 7 bases are a match to TRBD2. Losses at the gene ends were 5 bases for V and 10 bases for J; bases not matched to a gene: 8. This CDR3 has 13 residues. Germline V CDR1 and CDR2: SGHTA, FQGNSA.

This clonotype was observed a few times. The V gene is TRBV7-9, the J gene TRBJ2-7, with TRBD1 identical over 7 bases. From germline, CDR1 is SEHNR and CDR2 FQNEAQ (reference sequence). The CDR3 sequence is 14 residues long. V trimming: 5 bases; J trimming: 7 bases; junction bases outside the gene matches: 11. CDR3 loop: CASSTRTGPVEQYF. CDR3 coding DNA: TGTGCCAGCAGCACTCGGACAGGTCCCGTGGAGCAGTACTTC.

About this clonotype: A much larger clone differs by one base, so this may be a read error. This chain joins TRBV27 and TRBJ1-3, with a tentative D call TRBD1 (5 bases). Germline CDR1 MNHEY, CDR2 SMNVEV (reference sequence). The length of the CDR3 is 15 residues. The DNA for the CDR3 is TGTGCCGGCAGCCCTCAGGGACTTTCTGGAAACACCATATATTTT. Protein sequence: CAGSPQGLSGNTIYF.

This chain links TRBV6-1 with TRBJ1-1; D possibly corresponds to TRBD1 (5 bases). The V gene lost 4 bases and the J gene lost 3 bases, with 9 bases spanning the gap. This CDR3 spans 13 amino acids. CDR1 is MNHNS, CDR2 SASEGT, per germline. DNA of the CDR3: TGTGCCAGCAGTGGGATAGGGGACACTGAAGCTTTCTTT. This codes for CASSGIGDTEAFF.

This clonotype was recorded many times. The V call is TRBV29-1, the J call TRBJ2-7, with unresolved D. Germline values: CDR1 SQVTM, CDR2 ANQGSEA. The CDR3 spans 11 residues. V lost 5 bases, J lost 3 bases, and 8 bases lay in between. CDR3 region: CSVTQIYEQYF. Written as DNA, the CDR3 is TGCAGCGTTACCCAAATCTACGAGCAGTACTTC.

This clonotype came up a few times. The chain joins TRBV12-3 or TRBV12-4 to TRBJ1-3; D might be TRBD1 (5 bases). The V end lost 0 bases, the J end lost 2 bases, and 5 bases lay between the germline ends. CDR3 length: 14 amino acids. The CDR3 coding sequence is TGTGCCAGCAGTTTAGCAGGGGCTGGAAACACCATATATTTT. It is translated as CASSLAGAGNTIYF.

This clonotype was seen only a few times. The chain links TRBV20-1 to TRBJ2-7; the D gene is possibly TRBD2 (7 bases). V lost 4 bases and J 0 bases, leaving 19 bases between the germline ends. CDR1 is DFQATT, CDR2 SNEGSKA, per germline (reference sequence). This CDR3 has 16 amino acids. DNA for the CDR3: TGCAGTGCTACACGGGCCGGGGGGCCTAGCTCCTACGAGCAGTACTTC. Translated, it gives CSATRAGGPSSYEQYF.

A single count supports this clonotype. The rearrangement links TRBV10-3 to TRBJ2-1; possible D gene TRBD1, 5 bases. The CDR3 loop spans 12 amino acids. Deletions cut 7 bases from V and 8 bases from J, with 12 bases between. The germline CDR1 and CDR2 sequences are ENHRY and SYGVKD. CDR3 region: CAITSQGDEQFF. In DNA, the CDR3 is TGTGCCATCACTTCCCAGGGCGATGAGCAGTTCTTC.

This clonotype occurred a few times. The chain couples TRBV24-1 to TRBJ1-1, with 9 bases fitting TRBD1. V shed 3 bases and J 6 bases; nucleotides not matched to a gene: 4. The CDR3 consists of 14 residues. The germline CDR1 and CDR2 sequences are KGHDR and SFDVKD. For the CDR3, the DNA is TGTGCCACCAGTGATCCCGGGACAGGGCCTGAAGCTTTCTTT. It specifies CATSDPGTGPEAFF.

The chain carries TRBV2 and TRBJ1-1, with no clear D. Deletions cut 8 bases from V and 0 bases from J, with 13 bases between. The CDR3 sequence is 14 residues long. CDR1 SNHLY and CDR2 FYNNEI come from the germline V gene. CDR3 protein: CASQTEVVNTEAFF. The CDR3 nucleotides are TGTGCCAGCCAGACTGAGGTTGTGAACACTGAAGCTTTCTTT.

The V gene is TRBV2, the J gene TRBJ1-1; possibly TRBD1 for D (5 bases). CDR1 and CDR2 (germline): SNHLY, FYNNEI. The V end lost 2 bases, the J end lost 1 base, and 5 bases lay between the germline ends. This CDR3 comprises 13 residues. The CDR3 region has the DNA TGTGCCAGCAGTGAAAGGGGGAACACTGAAGCTTTCTTT. Amino acids: CASSERGNTEAFF.

The chain employs TRBV14 and TRBJ1-2, with D hard to call. This CDR3 has 16 amino acids. Germline V gives CDR1 SGHDN, CDR2 FVKESK. Trimming shortened V by 1 base and J by 8 bases, and 20 bases separated the two germline ends. The CDR3 spells CASSQGGFGYRSGYTF. The CDR3 nucleotides read TGTGCCAGCAGCCAAGGAGGTTTCGGCTACCGCTCCGGCTACACCTTC.

The chain carries TRBV20-1 and TRBJ2-1; the D call may be TRBD1 or TRBD2 (5 bases each). Trimming pared 6 bases from V and 5 bases from J, leaving 17 bases between. CDR3 length equals 14 residues. The germline V gene encodes CDR1 DFQATT and CDR2 SNEGSKA (reference sequence). The CDR3 protein is CSAPAPGTNNEQFF. CDR3 nucleotides: TGCAGTGCCCCGGCGCCCGGGACGAACAATGAGCAGTTCTTC.

This clonotype was picked up many times. V usage is TRBV7-9 and J usage is TRBJ2-7, with a weak D call TRBD1 (6 bases). V was shortened by 5 bases and J by 1 base, with 12 bases between the two germline ends. Germline V gene sequence: CDR1 SEHNR, CDR2 FQNEAQ (reference sequence). The CDR3 length is 14 residues. CDR3 bases: TGTGCCAGCAGCGCGGTAGGGGGATCCTACGAGCAGTACTTC. Translating gives CASSAVGGSYEQYF.

This clonotype was seen at least ten times. The chain carries TRBV5-1 and TRBJ2-1; 11 nucleotides match TRBD2. The germline V gene has CDR1 SGHRS and CDR2 YFSETQ. V shed 4 bases and J 9 bases; nucleotides not matched to a gene: 15. The CDR3 contains 17 residues. CDR3 residues: CASSPLAASGRKGEQFF. The CDR3 DNA reads TGCGCCAGCAGCCCACTGGCGGCTAGCGGGAGGAAGGGTGAGCAGTTCTTC.

This clonotype turned up a few times. The rearrangement links TRBV5-4 to TRBJ2-5; TRBD1 aligns across 10 bases. The CDR3 loop spans 16 amino acids. With 4 bases clipped from V and 1 base from J, the junction kept 7 bases outside the gene matches. Germline V gives CDR1 SGHNT, CDR2 YYREEE (reference sequence). The chain's CDR3 is CASSLWTGGPQETQYF. CDR3 coding DNA: TGTGCCAGCAGCCTTTGGACAGGGGGTCCCCAAGAGACCCAGTACTTC.